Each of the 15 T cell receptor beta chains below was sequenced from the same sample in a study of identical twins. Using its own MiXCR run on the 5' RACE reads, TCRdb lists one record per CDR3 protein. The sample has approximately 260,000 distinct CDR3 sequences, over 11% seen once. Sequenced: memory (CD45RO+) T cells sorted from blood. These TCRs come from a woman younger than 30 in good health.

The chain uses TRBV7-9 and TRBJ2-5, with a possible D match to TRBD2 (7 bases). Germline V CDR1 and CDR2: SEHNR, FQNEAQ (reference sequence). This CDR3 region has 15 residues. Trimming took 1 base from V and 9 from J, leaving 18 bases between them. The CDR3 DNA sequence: TGTGCCAGCAGCTTAGATGGGGGGGCCAACCTGGCCCAGTACTTC. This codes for CASSLDGGANLAQYF.

This chain's CDR3 is CASSQATGDLFNTEAFF. The CDR3 DNA sequence: TGCGCCAGCAGCCAAGCTACAGGGGATCTATTTAACACTGAAGCTTTCTTT. This sequence joins TRBV4-3 and TRBJ1-1, with TRBD1 identical over 7 bases. Germline trimming cut 1 base from V and 2 bases from J; bases unmatched to any gene: 10. This CDR3 contains 17 residues. The germline CDR1 and CDR2 sequences are LGHNA and YSLEER.

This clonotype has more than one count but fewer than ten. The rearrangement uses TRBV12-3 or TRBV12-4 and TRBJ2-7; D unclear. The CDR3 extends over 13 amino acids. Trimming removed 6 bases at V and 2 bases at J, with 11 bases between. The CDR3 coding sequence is TGTGCCAGCAGCCCCGCAGGAGCCTACGAGCAGTACTTC. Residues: CASSPAGAYEQYF.

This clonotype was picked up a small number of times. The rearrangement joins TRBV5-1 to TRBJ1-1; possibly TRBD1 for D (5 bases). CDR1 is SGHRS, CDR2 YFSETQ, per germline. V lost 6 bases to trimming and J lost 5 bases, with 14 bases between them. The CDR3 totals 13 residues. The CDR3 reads CASTVAEGTEAFF. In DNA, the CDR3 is TGCGCCAGCACCGTAGCCGAGGGGACTGAAGCTTTCTTT.

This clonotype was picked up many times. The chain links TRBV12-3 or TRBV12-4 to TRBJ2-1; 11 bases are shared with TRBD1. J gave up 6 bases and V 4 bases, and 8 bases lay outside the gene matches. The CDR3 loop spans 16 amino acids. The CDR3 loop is CASSSQRDRGSNEQFF. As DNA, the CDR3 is TGTGCCAGCAGTTCCCAACGGGACAGGGGGAGCAATGAGCAGTTCTTC.

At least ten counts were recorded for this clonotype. The CDR3 bases are TGTGCCAGCAGCTGGGGCGGACTAGCGGGGATTGAGCAGTACTTC. The encoded protein is CASSWGGLAGIEQYF. The chain employs TRBV5-8 and TRBJ2-7; 12 bases line up with TRBD2. Germline lookup yields CDR1 SGHTS and CDR2 YDEGEE. J gave up 7 bases and V 3 bases, and 8 bases lay outside the gene matches. The length of the CDR3 is 15 residues.

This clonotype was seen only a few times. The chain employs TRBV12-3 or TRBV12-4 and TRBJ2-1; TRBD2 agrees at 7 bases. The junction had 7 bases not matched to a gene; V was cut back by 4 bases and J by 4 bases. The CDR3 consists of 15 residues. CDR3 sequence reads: CASSSGGTNYNEQFF. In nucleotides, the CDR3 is TGTGCCAGCAGTTCGGGGGGTACTAATTACAATGAGCAGTTCTTC.

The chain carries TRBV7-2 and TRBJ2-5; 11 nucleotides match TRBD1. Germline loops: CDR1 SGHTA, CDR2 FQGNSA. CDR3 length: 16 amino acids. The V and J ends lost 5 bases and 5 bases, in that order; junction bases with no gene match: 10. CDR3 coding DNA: TGTGCCAGCAGCCCCGGCGGGGGACAGGGGGTCGAGACCCAGTACTTC. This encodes CASSPGGGQGVETQYF.

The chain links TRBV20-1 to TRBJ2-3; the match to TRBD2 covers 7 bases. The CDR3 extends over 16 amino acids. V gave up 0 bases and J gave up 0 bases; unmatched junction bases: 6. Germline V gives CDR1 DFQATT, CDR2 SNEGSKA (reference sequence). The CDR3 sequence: CSAREWGGSSTDTQYF. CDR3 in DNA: TGCAGTGCTAGAGAGTGGGGGGGGTCCAGCACAGATACGCAGTATTTT.

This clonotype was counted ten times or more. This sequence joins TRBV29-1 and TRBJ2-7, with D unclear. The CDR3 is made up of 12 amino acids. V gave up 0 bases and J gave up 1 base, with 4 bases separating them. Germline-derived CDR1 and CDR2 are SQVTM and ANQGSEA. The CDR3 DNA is TGCAGCGTTGAAGACGGTTCCTACGAGCAGTACTTC. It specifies CSVEDGSYEQYF.

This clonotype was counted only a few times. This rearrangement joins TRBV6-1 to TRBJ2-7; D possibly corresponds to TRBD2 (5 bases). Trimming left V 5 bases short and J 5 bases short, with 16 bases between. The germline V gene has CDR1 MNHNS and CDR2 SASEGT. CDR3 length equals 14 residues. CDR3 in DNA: TGTGCCAGCAGTCCCGACGGGGTCCTCGACGAGCAGTACTTC. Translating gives CASSPDGVLDEQYF.

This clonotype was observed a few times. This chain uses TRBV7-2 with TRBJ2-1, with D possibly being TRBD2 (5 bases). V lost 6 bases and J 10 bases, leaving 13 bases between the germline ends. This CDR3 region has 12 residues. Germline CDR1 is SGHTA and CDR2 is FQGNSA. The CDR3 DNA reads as TGTGCCAGCAGTCGATCTGGACTCGAGCAGTTCTTC. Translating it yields CASSRSGLEQFF.

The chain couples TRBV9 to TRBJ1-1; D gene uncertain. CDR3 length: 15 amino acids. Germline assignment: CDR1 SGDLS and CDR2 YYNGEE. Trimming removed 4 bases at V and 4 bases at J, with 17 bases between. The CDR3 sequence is CASSPLSGVGTEAFF. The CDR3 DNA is TGTGCCAGCAGCCCCTTAAGCGGGGTAGGCACTGAAGCTTTCTTT.

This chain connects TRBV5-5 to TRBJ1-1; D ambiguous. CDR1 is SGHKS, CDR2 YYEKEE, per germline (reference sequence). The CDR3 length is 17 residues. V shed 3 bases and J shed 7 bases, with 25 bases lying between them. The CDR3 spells CASSSGIQQVGFNEAFF. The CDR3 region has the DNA TGTGCCAGCAGCTCCGGAATACAGCAGGTTGGATTTAATGAAGCTTTCTTT. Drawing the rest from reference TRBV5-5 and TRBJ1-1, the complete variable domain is DAGVTQSPTHLIKTRGQQVTLRCSPISGHKSVSWYQQVLGQGPQFIFQYYEKEERGRGNFPDRFSARQFPNYSSELNVNALLLGDSALYLCASSSGIQQVGFNEAFFGQGTRLTVV.

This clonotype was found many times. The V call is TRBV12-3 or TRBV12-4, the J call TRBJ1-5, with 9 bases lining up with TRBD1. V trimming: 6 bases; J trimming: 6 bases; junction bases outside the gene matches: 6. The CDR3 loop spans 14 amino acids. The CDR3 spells CASSPGQGIQPQHF. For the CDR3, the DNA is TGTGCCAGCAGCCCCGGACAGGGGATTCAGCCCCAGCATTTT.